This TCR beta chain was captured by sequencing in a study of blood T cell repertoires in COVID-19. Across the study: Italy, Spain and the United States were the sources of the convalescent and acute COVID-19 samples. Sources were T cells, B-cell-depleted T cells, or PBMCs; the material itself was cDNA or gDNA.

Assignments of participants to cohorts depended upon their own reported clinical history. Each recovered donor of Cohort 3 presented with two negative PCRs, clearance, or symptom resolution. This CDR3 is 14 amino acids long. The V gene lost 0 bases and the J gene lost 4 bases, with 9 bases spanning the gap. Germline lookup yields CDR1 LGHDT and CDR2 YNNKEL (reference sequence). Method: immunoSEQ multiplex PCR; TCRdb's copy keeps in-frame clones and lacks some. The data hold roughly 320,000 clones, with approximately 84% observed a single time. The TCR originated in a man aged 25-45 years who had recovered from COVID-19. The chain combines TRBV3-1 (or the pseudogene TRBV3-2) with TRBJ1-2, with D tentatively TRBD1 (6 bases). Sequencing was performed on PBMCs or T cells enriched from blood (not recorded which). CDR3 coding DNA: TGTGCCAGCAGCCAAGAGGGGGCAGTCTATGGCTACACCTTC. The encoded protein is CASSQEGAVYGYTF.